These T cell receptor beta chains were read from a single sample in a study of immune evolution from preneoplasia to lung adenocarcinoma. Libraries were prepared by immunoSEQ multiplex PCR; TCRdb keeps only in-frame clonotypes and omits some of them. The sample has about 8,300 clones, roughly 83% seen once. Sequencing input: FFPE invasive lung adenocarcinoma tissue. The receptors stem from a person between 50 and 70 years old with lung adenocarcinoma. Both conserved end residues are part of each CDR3. The D gene is left open where the match is weak. A clone size is listed for some rows: how often the clone was seen (once, few, many), or a class if it is expanded.

size,V,D,J,DNA,CDR3
once,TRBV5-4,NA,TRBJ2-7,TGTGCCAGCAGCTTCTATACTGGGTTCCTGAACGAGCAGTACTTC,CASSFYTGFLNEQYF
NA,TRBV5-1,TRBD1,TRBJ2-7,TGCGCCAGCAGCACCGGACAGGGGGCTAATGAGCAGTACTTC,CASSTGQGANEQYF
NA,TRBV5-1,NA,TRBJ2-5,TGCGCCAGCAGCTCCCAGACAGGGAGGGAGACCCAGTACTTC,CASSSQTGRETQYF
NA,TRBV6-6,NA,TRBJ2-3,TGTGCCAGCAGCCCCTCGGGGGACAGAGGCACAGATACGCAGTATTTT,CASSPSGDRGTDTQYF
NA,TRBV28,NA,TRBJ2-5,TGTGCCAGCAGCCGCCGGGGACTGCCAGACCAAGAGACCCAGTACTTC,CASSRRGLPDQETQYF
NA,TRBV5-6,NA,TRBJ2-3,TGTGCCAGCAGCTTGGGTGGGGTATATACGCAGTATTTT,CASSLGGVYTQYF
NA,TRBV29-1,TRBD2,TRBJ2-2,TGCAGCGTTGACTTTTCGGGAGGGGTAACCGGGGAGCTGTTTTTT,CSVDFSGGVTGELFF
NA,TRBV4-1,NA,TRBJ1-2,TGCGCCAGCAGCCAAAAGGGGCCGTTTTCCCTCTATGGCTACACCTTC,CASSQKGPFSLYGYTF
NA,TRBV5-1,TRBD2,TRBJ2-1,TGCGCCAGCAGCTCACTAGCGGGAGTAGGTGAGCAGTTCTTC,CASSSLAGVGEQFF
few,TRBV11-2,NA,TRBJ2-7,TGTGCCAGCAGCTTCTTCACAGGCTCCTACGAGCAGTACTTC,CASSFFTGSYEQYF
NA,TRBV28,NA,TRBJ2-7,TGTGCCAGCAGTTTAATGAGGGGCAGCGAGCAGTACTTC,CASSLMRGSEQYF